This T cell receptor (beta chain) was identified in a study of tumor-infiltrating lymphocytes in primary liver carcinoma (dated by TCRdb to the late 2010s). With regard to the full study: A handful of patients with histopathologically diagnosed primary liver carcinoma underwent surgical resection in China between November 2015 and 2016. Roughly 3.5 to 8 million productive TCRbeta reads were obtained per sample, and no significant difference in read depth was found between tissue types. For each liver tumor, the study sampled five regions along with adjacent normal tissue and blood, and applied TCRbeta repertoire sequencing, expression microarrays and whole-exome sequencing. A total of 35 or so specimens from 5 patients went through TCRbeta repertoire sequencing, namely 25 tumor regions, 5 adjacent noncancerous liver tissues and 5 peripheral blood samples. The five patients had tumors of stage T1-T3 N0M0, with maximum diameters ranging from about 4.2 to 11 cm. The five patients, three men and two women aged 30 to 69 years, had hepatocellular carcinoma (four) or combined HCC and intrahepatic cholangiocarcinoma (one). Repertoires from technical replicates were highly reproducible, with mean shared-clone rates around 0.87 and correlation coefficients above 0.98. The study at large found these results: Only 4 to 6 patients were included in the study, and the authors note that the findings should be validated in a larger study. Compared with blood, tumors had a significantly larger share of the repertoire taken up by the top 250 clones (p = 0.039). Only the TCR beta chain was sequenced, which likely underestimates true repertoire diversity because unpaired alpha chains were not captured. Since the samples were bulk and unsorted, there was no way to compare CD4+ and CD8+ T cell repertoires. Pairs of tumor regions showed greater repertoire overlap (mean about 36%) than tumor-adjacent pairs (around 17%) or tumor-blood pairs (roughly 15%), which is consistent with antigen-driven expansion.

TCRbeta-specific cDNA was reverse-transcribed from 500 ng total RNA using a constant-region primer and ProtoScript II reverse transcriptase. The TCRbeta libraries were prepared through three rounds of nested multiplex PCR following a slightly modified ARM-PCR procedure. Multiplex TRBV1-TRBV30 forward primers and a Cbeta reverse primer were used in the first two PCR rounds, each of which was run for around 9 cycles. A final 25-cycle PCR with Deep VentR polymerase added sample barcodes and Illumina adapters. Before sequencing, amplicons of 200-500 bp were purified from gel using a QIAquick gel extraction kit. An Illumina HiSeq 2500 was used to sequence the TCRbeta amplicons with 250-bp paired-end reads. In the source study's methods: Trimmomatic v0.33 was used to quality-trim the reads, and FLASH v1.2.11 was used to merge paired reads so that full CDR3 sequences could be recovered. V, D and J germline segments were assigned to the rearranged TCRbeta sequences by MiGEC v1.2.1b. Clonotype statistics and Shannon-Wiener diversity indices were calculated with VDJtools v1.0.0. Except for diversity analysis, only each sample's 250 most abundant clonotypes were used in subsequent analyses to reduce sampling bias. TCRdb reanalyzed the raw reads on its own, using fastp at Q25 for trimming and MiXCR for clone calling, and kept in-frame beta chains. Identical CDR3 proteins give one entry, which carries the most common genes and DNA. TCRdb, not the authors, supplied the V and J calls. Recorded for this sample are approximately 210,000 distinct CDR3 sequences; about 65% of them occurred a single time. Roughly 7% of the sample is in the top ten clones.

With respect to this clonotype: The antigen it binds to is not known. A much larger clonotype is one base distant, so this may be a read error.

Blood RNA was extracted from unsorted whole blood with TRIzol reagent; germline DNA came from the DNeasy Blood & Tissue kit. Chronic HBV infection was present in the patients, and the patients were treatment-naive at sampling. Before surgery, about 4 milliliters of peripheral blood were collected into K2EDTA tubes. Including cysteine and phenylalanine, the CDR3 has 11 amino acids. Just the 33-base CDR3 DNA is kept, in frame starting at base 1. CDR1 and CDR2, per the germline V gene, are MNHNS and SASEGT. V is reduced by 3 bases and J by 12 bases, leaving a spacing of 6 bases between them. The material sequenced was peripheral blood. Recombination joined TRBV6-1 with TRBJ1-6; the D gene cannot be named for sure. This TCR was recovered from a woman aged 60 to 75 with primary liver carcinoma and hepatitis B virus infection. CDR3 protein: CASSEKRPLHF. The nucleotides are TGTGCCAGCAGTGAGAAGCGACCCCTCCACTTT.